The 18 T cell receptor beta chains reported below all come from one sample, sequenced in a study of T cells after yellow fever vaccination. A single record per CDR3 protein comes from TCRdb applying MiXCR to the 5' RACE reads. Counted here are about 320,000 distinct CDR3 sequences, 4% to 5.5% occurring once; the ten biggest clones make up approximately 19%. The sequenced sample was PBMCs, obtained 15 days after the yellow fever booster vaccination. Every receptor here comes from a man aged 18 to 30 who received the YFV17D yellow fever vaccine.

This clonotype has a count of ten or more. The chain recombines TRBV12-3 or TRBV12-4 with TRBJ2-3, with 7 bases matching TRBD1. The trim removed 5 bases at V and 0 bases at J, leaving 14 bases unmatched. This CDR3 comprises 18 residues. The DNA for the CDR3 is TGTGCCAGCAGTCCTTGGGGTAGGGACAGCCCTAGCACAGATACGCAGTATTTT. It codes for CASSPWGRDSPSTDTQYF.

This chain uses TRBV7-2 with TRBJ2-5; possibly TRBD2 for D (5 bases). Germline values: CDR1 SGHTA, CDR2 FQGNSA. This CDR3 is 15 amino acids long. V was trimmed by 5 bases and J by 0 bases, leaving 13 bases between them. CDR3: CASSPRRTYQETQYF. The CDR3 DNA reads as TGTGCCAGCAGCCCACGGAGGACCTACCAAGAGACCCAGTACTTC.

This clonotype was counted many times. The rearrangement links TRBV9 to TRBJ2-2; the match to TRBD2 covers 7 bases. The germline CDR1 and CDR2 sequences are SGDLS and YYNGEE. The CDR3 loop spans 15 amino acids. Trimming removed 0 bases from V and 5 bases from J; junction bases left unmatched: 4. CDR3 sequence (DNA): TGTGCCAGCAGCGTAGGGGGGGGAAGAACCGGGGAGCTGTTTTTT. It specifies CASSVGGGRTGELFF.

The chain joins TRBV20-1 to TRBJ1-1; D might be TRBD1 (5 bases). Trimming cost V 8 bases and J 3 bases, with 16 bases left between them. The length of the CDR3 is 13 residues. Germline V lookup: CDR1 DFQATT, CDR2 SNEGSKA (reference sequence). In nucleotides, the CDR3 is TGCAGTACTACGTCTTCAGGGTACACTGAAGCTTTCTTT. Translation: CSTTSSGYTEAFF.

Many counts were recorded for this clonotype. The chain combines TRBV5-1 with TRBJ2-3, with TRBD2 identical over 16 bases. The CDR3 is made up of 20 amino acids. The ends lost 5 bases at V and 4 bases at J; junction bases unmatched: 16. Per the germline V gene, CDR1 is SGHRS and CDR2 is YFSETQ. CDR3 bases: TGCGCCAGCAGTTCCCTTCCGGGACTAGCGGGGGGGACCGTGGCAGATACGCAGTATTTT. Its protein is CASSSLPGLAGGTVADTQYF.

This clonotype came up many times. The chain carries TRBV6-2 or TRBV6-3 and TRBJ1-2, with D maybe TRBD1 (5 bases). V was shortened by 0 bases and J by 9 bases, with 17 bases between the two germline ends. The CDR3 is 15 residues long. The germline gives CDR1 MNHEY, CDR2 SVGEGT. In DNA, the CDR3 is TGTGCCAGCAGTTACTCGAGGCAGGGAGGTTTCAGCTACACCTTC. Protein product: CASSYSRQGGFSYTF.

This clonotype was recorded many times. The CDR3 spells CASSSPGGTQYF. In DNA, the CDR3 is TGCGCCAGCAGCAGTCCGGGCGGTACGCAGTATTTT. The chain uses TRBV5-1 and TRBJ2-3; no firm D call. The CDR3 length is 12 residues. Germline V gene sequence: CDR1 SGHRS, CDR2 YFSETQ. The V and J ends lost 4 bases and 8 bases respectively, with 11 bases between them.

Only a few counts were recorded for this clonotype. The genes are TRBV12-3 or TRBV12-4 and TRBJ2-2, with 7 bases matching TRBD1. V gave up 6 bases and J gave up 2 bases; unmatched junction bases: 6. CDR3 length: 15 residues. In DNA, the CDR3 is TGTGCCAGCAGATCAGGGGGAAGTAACACCGGGGAGCTGTTTTTT. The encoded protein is CASRSGGSNTGELFF.

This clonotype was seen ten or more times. CDR3 protein: CASSLGIWGEQYV. The CDR3 DNA reads as TGTGCCAGCAGCCTCGGTATTTGGGGGGAGCAGTACGTC. This rearrangement joins TRBV12-3 or TRBV12-4 to TRBJ2-7; D could derive from TRBD1 or TRBD2 (5 bases each). This CDR3 has 13 residues. Deletions cut 6 bases from V and 7 bases from J, with 16 bases between.

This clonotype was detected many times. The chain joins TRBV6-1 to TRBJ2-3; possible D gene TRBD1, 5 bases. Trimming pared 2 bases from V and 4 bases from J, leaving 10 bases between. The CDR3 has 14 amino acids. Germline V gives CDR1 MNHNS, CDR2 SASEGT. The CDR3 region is CASSELGPSDTQYF. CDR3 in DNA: TGTGCCAGCAGTGAATTGGGGCCTTCAGATACGCAGTATTTT.

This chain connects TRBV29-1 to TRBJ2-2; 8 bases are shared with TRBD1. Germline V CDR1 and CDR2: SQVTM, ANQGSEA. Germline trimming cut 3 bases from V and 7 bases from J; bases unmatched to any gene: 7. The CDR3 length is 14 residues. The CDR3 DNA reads TGCAGCGTTGAGGCAGGGGGCAGTAACGGGGAGCTGTTTTTT. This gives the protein CSVEAGGSNGELFF.

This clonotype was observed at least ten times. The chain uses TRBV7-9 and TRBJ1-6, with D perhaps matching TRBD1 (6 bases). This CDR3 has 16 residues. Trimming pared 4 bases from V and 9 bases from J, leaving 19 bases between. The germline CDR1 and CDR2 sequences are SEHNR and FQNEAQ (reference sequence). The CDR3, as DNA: TGTGCCAGCAGCTCCCTTCTAGGGGGGCAGGGTTCACCCCTCCACTTT. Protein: CASSSLLGGQGSPLHF.

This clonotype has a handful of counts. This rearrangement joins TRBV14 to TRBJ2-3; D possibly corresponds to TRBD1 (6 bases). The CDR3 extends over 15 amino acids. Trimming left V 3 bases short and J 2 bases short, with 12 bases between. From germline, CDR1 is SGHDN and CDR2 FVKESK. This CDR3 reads CASSQMGANTDTQYF. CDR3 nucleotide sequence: TGTGCCAGCAGCCAGATGGGGGCCAACACAGATACGCAGTATTTT.

The CDR3 coding sequence is TGCAGCGTTGAAGATGTCGGGGGCCTCAGCTCCTACGAGCAGTACTTC. This encodes CSVEDVGGLSSYEQYF. The J gene is TRBJ2-7, the V gene TRBV29-1, with D possibly being TRBD1 or TRBD2 (6 bases each). The germline CDR1 and CDR2 sequences are SQVTM and ANQGSEA. This CDR3 spans 16 amino acids. The germline V and J ends were trimmed by 0 bases and 0 bases, with 15 bases remaining between them.

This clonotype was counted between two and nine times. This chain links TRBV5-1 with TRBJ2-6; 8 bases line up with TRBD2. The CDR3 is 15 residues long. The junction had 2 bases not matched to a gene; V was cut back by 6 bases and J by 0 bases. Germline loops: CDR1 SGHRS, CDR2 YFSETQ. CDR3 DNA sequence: TGCGCCAGCACCGGGGGGGTCTCTGGGGCCAACGTCCTGACTTTC. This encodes CASTGGVSGANVLTF.

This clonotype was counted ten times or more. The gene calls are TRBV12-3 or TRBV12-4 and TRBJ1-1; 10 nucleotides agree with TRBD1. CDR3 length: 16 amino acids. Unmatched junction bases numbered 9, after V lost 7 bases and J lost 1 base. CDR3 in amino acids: CASTPDRGYENTEAFF. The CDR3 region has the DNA TGTGCCAGCACCCCGGACAGGGGGTATGAGAACACTGAAGCTTTCTTT.

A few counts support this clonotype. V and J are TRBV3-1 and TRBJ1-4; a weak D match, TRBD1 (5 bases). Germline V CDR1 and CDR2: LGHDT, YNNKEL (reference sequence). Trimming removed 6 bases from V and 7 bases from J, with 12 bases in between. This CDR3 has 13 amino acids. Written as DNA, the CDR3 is TGTGCCAGCAGTCCCACGGGGGGTGAAAAACTGTTTTTT. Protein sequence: CASSPTGGEKLFF.

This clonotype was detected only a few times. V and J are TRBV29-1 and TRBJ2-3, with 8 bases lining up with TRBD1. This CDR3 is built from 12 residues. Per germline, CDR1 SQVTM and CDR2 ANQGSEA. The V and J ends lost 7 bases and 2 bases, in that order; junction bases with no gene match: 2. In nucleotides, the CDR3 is TGCAGCGCAGGGGGCTTCACAGATACGCAGTATTTT. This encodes CSAGGFTDTQYF.